This TCR beta chain originates from a study of CD8+ T cells in alopecia areata (dated by TCRdb to about 2018). Turning to the overall study: Treated patients were enrolled in an open-label pilot trial of oral tofacitinib, 5 to 10 mg twice daily, for moderate-to-severe alopecia areata. Patients stayed on tofacitinib for 6 to 18 months and then had 6 months of follow-up off drug so that delayed response and recurrence could be assessed. High-throughput TCRbeta sequencing was used to examine T cell clonal expansion in alopecia areata in both the C3H/HeJ mouse model and human patients. In humans, TCRbeta sequencing was performed on scalp tissue and on sorted CD4+ and CD8+ peripheral blood T cells from healthy controls and from patients with patchy or totalis/universalis alopecia areata. Biopsies were taken from tofacitinib-treated patients at baseline and at 4 and 24 weeks of treatment, and a later scalp biopsy was taken in several of the tofacitinib-treated patients. Scalp clonality was compared across normal scalp (n=4), patchy alopecia areata scalp (n=8), and alopecia totalis/universalis scalp (n=8). RNA was obtained with the PAXgene miRNA kit for fixed scalp, the miRNeasy kit for PBMCs, and the RNeasy kit for mouse skin. TCRbeta CDR3 regions were amplified by immunoSEQ multiplex PCR with 35 Vbeta forward and 13 Jbeta reverse primers.

V lost 5 bases and J lost 3 bases; the stretch between them is 9 bases long. The CDR3 holds 12 amino acids from the cysteine to the phenylalanine. Only the CDR3 DNA stays, 36 bases, in frame from base 1. CDR1 SGHDT and CDR2 YYEEEE were looked up in the germline V gene. The library was obtained by the immunoSEQ multiplex PCR assay. For TCR sequencing, RNA was extracted from every sample and reverse transcribed into cDNA to serve as template. First-strand cDNA was synthesized with SuperScript III using a 2:1 mix of oligo-dT and random hexamers. A synthetic immune receptor repertoire was used to gauge amplification bias, and whatever bias remained was removed computationally. From the authors' description of their analysis: After raw reads were preprocessed to remove errors, the CDR3 was defined following IMGT conventions as running from the conserved cysteine to phenylalanine. Clonality was computed as 1 minus the Shannon entropy, with the entropy normalized by log2 of the number of productive unique TCRs. Whether each scalp clone was CD4 or CD8 was inferred by checking scalp TCRbeta sequences against the CD4 and CD8 repertoires from sorted blood. Here the immuneACCESS table is served through TCRdb, limited to in-frame sequences with V and J called. Missing clones are a known gap in these copies; in checked studies unresolved V genes cover under half, and the rest lacks a known reason. The V and J calls and clone size were taken over from that table, and D and trimming were inferred from the DNA. Across this sample there are 90,000 to 150,000 clones, with around two fifths seen only once. The leading ten clones occupy approximately 3.3% of the sample.

Study-level results and caveats: Unlike mouse skin, where gammadelta T cells dominate, normal human skin contains resident alphabeta T cells that get sequenced too, which complicates analysis of the scalp TCR repertoire. Lesional scalp, especially in alopecia totalis/universalis, showed higher clonality and more expanded CD8+ clones than normal scalp, suggesting antigenic drive. Shared TCR sequences between patients were less evident than in mice, which may be partly attributable to HLA diversity in the patient population.

Peripheral blood and lesional scalp punch biopsies were obtained from patients with alopecia areata. After PBMCs were isolated by density centrifugation and stained for CD3, CD4 and CD8, a FACSAria was used to sort CD4+ and CD8+ T cells. In regard to this clone: This receptor's antigen is unknown. Base qualities are not recorded, but no much larger clone differs from it by a single base.

This sequence uses TRBV5-6 and TRBJ2-7, with the D gene call left open. This clonotype was obtained from a human donor with alopecia areata. Sequencing input: CD4+ T cells sorted from blood. The bases are TGTGCCAGCAGGGCCCCTGGCTACGAGCAGTACTTC. This gives the protein CASRAPGYEQYF.